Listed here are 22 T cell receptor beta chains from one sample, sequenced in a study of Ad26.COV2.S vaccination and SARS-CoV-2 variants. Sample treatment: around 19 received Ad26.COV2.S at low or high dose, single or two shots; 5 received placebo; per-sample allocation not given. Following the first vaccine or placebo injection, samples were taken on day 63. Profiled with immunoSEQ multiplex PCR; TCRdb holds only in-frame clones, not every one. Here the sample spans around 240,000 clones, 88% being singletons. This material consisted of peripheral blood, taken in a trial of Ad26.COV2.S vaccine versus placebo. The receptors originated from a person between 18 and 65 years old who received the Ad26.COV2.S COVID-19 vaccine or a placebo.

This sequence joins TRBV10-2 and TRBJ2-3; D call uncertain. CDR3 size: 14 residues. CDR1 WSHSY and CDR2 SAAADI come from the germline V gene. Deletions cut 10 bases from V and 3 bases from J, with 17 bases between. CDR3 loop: CAISDGQTTDTQYF. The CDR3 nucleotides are TGCGCCATAAGCGACGGTCAGACGACAGATACGCAGTATTTT.

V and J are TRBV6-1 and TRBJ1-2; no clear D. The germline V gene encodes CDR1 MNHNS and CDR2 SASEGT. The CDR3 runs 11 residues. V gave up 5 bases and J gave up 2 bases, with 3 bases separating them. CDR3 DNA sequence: TGTGCCAGCAGTCCCAACTATGGCTACACCTTC. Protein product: CASSPNYGYTF.

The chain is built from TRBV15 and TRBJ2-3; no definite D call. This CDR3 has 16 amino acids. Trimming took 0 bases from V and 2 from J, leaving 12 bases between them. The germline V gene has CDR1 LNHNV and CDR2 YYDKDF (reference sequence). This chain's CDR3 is CATSREAGTVTDTQYF. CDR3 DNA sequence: TGTGCCACCAGCAGAGAGGCAGGAACCGTCACAGATACGCAGTATTTT.

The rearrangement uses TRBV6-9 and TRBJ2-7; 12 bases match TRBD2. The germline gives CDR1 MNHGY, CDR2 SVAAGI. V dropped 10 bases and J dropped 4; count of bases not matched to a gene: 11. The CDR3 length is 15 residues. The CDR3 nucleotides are TGTGCCACCAGCCTCCGACTAGCGGGAGAATACGAGCAGTACTTC. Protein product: CATSLRLAGEYEQYF.

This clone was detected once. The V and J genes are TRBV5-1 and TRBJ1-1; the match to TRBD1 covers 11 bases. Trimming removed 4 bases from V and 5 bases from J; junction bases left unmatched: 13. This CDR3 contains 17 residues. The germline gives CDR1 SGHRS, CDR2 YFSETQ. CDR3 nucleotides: TGCGCCAGCAGCCTTAAGGGGACAGGGGGTCTCGGGACTGAAGCTTTCTTT. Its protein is CASSLKGTGGLGTEAFF.

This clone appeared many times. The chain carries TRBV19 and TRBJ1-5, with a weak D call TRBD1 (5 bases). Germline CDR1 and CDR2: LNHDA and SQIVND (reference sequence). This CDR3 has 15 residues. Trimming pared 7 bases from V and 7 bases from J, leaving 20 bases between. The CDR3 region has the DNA TGTGCCAGTAAAATTGCGGCTTCGGGGGTCCAGCCCCAGCATTTT. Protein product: CASKIAASGVQPQHF.

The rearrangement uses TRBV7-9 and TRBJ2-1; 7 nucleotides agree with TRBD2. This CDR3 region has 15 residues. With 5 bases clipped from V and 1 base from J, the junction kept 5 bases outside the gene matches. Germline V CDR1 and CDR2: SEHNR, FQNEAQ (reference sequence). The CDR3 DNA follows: TGTGCCAGCAGCGTTAGCGGGTGGTCCTACAATGAGCAGTTCTTC. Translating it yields CASSVSGWSYNEQFF.

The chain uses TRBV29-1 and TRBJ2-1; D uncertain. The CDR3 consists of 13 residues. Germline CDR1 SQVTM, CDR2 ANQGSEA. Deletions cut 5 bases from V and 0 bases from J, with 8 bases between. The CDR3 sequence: CSVRWGSYNEQFF. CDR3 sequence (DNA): TGCAGCGTTCGGTGGGGCTCCTACAATGAGCAGTTCTTC.

CDR3 region: CASSFSGEETQYF. CDR3 in DNA: TGTGCCAGCAGCTTTAGCGGGGAAGAGACCCAGTACTTC. V is TRBV5-4 and J is TRBJ2-5; 8 bases map to TRBD2. CDR1 is SGHNT, CDR2 YYREEE, per germline (reference sequence). The length of the CDR3 is 13 residues. V gave up 2 bases and J gave up 3 bases; unmatched junction bases: 0.

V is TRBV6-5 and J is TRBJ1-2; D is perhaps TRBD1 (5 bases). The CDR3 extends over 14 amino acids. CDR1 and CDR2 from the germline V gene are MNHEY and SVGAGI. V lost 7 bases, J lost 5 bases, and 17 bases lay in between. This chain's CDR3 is CASNRDGKLYGYTF. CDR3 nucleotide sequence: TGTGCCAGCAATAGGGACGGGAAACTTTATGGCTACACCTTC.

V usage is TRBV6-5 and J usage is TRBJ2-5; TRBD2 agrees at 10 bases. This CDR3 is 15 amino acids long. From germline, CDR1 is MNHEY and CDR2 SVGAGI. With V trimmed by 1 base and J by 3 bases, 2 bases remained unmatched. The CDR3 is CASSYLSGGEETQYF. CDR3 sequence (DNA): TGTGCCAGCAGTTACTTGAGCGGGGGGGAAGAGACCCAGTACTTC.

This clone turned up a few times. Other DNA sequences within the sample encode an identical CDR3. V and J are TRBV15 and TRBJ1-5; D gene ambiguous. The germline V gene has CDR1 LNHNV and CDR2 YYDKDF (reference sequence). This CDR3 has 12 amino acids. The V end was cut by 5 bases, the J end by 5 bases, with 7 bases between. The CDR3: CATSRDDQPQHF. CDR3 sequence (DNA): TGTGCCACCAGCCGCGACGATCAGCCCCAGCATTTT.

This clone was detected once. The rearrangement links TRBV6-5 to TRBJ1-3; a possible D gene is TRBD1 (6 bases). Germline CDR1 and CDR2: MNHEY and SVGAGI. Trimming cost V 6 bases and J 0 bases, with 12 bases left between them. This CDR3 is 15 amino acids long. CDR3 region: CASSPTGISGNTIYF. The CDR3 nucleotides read TGTGCCAGCAGCCCCACAGGGATCTCTGGAAACACCATATATTTT.

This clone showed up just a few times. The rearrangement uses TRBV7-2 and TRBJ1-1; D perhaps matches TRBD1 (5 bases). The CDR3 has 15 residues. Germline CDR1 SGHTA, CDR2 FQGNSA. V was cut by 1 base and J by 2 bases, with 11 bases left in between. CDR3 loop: CASSLEGQGNTEAFF. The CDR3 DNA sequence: TGTGCCAGCAGCTTAGAAGGGCAGGGAAACACTGAAGCTTTCTTT.

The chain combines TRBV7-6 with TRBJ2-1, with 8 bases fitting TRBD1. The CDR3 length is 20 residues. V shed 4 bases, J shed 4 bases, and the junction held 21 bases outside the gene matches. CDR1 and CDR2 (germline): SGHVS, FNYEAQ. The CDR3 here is CASSSPYGTGKKGAYNEQFF. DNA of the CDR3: TGTGCCAGCAGCTCTCCGTACGGGACAGGCAAAAAGGGGGCGTACAATGAGCAGTTCTTC.

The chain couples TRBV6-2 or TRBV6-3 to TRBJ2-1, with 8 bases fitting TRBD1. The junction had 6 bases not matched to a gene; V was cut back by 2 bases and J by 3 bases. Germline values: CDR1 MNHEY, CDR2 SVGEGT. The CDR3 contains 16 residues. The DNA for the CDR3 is TGTGCCAGCAGTTACCCCGGGACAGGATTCTACAATGAGCAGTTCTTC. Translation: CASSYPGTGFYNEQFF.

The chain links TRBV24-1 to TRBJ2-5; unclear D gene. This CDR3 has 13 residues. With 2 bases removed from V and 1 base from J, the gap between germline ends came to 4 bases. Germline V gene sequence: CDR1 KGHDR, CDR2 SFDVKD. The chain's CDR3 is CATSDWAQETQYF. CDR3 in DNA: TGTGCCACCAGTGATTGGGCCCAAGAGACCCAGTACTTC.

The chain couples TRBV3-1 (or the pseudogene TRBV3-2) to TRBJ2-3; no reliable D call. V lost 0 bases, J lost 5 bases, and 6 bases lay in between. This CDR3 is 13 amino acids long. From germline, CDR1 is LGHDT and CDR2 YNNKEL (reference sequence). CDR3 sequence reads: CASSQDPQDTQYF. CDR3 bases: TGTGCCAGCAGCCAAGATCCCCAAGATACGCAGTATTTT.

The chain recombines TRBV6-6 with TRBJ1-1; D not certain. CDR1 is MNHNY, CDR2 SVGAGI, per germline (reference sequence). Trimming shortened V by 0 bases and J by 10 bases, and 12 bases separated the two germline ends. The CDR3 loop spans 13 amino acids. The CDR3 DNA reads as TGTGCCAGCAGTTACTCGGCCCCCGGTGGAGCTTTCTTT. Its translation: CASSYSAPGGAFF.

The CDR3 DNA reads as TGTGCCAGCAGCCCTCGCCGGGGGGGCAATGAGCAGTTCTTC. Translating it yields CASSPRRGGNEQFF. The chain carries TRBV6-2 or TRBV6-3 and TRBJ2-1; 8 bases align to TRBD2. Germline CDR1 MNHEY, CDR2 SVGEGT. The length of the CDR3 is 14 residues. Losses at the gene ends were 6 bases for V and 6 bases for J; bases not matched to a gene: 7.

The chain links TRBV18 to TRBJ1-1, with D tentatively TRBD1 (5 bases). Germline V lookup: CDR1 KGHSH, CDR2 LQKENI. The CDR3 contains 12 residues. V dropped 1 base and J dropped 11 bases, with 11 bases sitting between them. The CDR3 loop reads CASSPRAGRAFF. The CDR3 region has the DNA TGTGCCAGCTCACCACGGGCAGGGAGGGCTTTCTTT.

CDR3 sequence reads: CASLSVAGRITDTQYF. In DNA, the CDR3 is TGTGCGTCCCTAAGTGTCGCGGGGCGGATCACAGATACGCAGTATTTT. The chain recombines TRBV2 with TRBJ2-3, with D possibly matching TRBD2 (6 bases). CDR1 and CDR2 (germline): SNHLY, FYNNEI. The length of the CDR3 is 16 residues.